This TCR beta chain stems from a study of T cells in narcolepsy (dated by TCRdb to between 2017 and 2018). About the study as a whole: Patients with narcolepsy type 1 or type 2 (NT1, NT2) were enrolled in the study together with healthy control donors. Autoreactive T cells targeting hypocretin neuron self-antigens (hypocretin, TRIB2) were sought in narcolepsy patients, and TCR Vbeta sequencing was used to track clonotypes in blood and CSF. Broader findings and caveats from the paper: Patients and controls had comparable numbers of sequenced blood memory CD4+ clonotypes, averaging about 37,000 and 33,000, respectively. According to the report, autoreactive clonotypes were detected serially in the blood of the same patients and of different patients, but not in healthy controls. Certain blood memory CD4+ repertoires from patients and controls had no sequences that matched autoreactive T cell clones. HCRT-specific and TRIB2-specific autoreactive clonotypes were highlighted in plots that compared CD4+ T cell clonotypes in CSF versus blood from the same patient.

For TCR Vbeta sequencing, memory CD4+ T cells were sorted ex vivo from the peripheral blood of both healthy controls and narcolepsy patients. CDR1 and CDR2 are drawn from the germline V gene: MNHNS, SASEGT. From cysteine to phenylalanine, the CDR3 is 16 amino acids long. The kept DNA is CDR3 alone, 48 bases in frame from the first base. Germline trimming: 1 base from V, 2 bases from J; junction bases outside gene matches: 7. The library came from the immunoSEQ multiplex PCR assay. Sourced from immuneACCESS, this table was stored by TCRdb with only in-frame sequences that have V and J called. A share of the clones is absent; for the studies checked, an unresolved V gene accounts for under half, and the remainder has no known explanation. The sample yields fewer than 35,000 clones; roughly 87% were counted once. Jointly, the top ten make up 2.6% of the sample. About this clone itself: Its cognate antigen has yet to be identified. No per-base quality is available; no much larger clone lies one base away.

Sequencing input: CD45RA- memory CD4+ T cells from PBMCs. The cell subset or site label corresponds to: memory T cells sorted ex vivo from peripheral blood. The chain uses TRBV6-1 and TRBJ2-7; TRBD1 lines up with 8 middle nucleotides. This TCR came from a human donor with narcolepsy. The DNA is TGTGCCAGCAGTGAAGGGTCCCCAGGGGGCCCCTACGAGCAGTACTTC. This yields the protein CASSEGSPGGPYEQYF.